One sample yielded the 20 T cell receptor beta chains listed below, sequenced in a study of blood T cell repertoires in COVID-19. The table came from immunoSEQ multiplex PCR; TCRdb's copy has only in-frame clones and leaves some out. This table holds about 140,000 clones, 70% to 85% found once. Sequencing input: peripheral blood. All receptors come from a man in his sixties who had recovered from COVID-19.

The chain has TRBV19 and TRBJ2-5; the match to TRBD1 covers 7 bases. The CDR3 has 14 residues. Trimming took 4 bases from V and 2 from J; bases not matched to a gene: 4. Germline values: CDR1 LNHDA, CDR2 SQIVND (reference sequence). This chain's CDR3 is CASSKGQAQETQYF. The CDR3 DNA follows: TGTGCCAGTAGTAAAGGACAGGCTCAAGAGACCCAGTACTTC.

The CDR3 reads CASSYTGRGGTEAFF. CDR3 nucleotides: TGTGCCAGCAGTTACACGGGTAGGGGAGGCACTGAAGCTTTCTTT. The chain joins TRBV6-5 to TRBJ1-1, with D maybe TRBD1 (5 bases). The length of the CDR3 is 15 residues. V lost 2 bases and J lost 4, with 14 bases in between. From germline, CDR1 is MNHEY and CDR2 SVGAGI.

CDR3 amino acids: CASRAAGQATDTQYF. The CDR3 coding sequence is TGTGCCAGTAGGGCGGCTGGACAGGCCACAGATACGCAGTATTTT. This chain links TRBV19 with TRBJ2-3; 7 nucleotides match TRBD1. The CDR3 totals 15 residues. Losses at the gene ends were 6 bases for V and 2 bases for J; bases not matched to a gene: 8. Germline V gene lookup returns CDR1 LNHDA and CDR2 SQIVND (reference sequence).

For the CDR3, the DNA is TGTGCCAGCAGCTCTGGAAGCGCGGAATACGAGCAGTACTTC. It yields the protein CASSSGSAEYEQYF. This chain connects TRBV3-1 (or the pseudogene TRBV3-2) to TRBJ2-7; unclear D gene. There are 14 residues in the CDR3. Germline-derived CDR1 and CDR2 are LGHDT and YNNKEL (reference sequence). The V end was cut by 5 bases, the J end by 4 bases, with 15 bases between.

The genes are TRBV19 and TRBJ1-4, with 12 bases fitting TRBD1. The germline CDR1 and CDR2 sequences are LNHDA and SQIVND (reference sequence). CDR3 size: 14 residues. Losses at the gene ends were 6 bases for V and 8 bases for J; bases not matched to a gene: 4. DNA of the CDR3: TGTGCCAGTAGCCCCGGGACAGGGGGCGAAAAACTGTTTTTT. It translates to CASSPGTGGEKLFF.

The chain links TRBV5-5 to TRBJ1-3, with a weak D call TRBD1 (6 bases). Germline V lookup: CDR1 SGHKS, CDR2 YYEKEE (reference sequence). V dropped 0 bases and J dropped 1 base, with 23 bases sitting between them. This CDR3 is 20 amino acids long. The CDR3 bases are TGTGCCAGCAGCTTGGAAGGTTTCAGGGGACCGGTTTCTTCTGGAAACACCATATATTTT. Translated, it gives CASSLEGFRGPVSSGNTIYF.

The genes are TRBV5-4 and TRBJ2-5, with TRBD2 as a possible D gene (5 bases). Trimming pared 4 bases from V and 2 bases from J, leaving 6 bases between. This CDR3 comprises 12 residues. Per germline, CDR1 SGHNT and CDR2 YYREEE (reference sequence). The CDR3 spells CASSPGQETQYF. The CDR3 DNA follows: TGTGCCAGCAGCCCGGGGCAAGAGACCCAGTACTTC.

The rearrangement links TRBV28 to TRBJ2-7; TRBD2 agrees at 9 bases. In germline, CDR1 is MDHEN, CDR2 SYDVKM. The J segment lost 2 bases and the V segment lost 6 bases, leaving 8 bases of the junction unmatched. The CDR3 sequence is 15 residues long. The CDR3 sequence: CASSAGGAGTYEQYF. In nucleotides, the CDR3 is TGTGCCAGCAGCGCGGGGGGGGCAGGGACCTACGAGCAGTACTTC.

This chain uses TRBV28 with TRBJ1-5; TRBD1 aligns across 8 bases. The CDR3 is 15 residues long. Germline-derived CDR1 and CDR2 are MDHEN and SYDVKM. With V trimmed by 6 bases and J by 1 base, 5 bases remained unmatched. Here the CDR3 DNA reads TGTGCCAGCAGCGGAACAGGGGGGAGCAATCAGCCCCAGCATTTT. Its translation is CASSGTGGSNQPQHF.

The CDR3 DNA reads as TGCGCCAGCAGTGAGTCGAGCCCCGGACAGGGCCCCACAGATACGCAGTATTTT. It yields the protein CASSESSPGQGPTDTQYF. This chain links TRBV10-1 with TRBJ2-3; 8 bases match TRBD1. After removal of 0 bases from V and 2 bases from J, the junction contained 10 bases not matched to a gene. Germline CDR1 WNHNN, CDR2 SYGVQD (reference sequence). CDR3 size: 18 residues.

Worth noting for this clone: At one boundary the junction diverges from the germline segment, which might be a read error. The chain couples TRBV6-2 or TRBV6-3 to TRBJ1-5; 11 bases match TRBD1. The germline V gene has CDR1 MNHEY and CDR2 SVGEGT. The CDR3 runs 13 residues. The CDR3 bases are TGTGCCAGCAGTTACGGGACAGGGGGGAAAATGGATTTT. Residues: CASSYGTGGKMDF.

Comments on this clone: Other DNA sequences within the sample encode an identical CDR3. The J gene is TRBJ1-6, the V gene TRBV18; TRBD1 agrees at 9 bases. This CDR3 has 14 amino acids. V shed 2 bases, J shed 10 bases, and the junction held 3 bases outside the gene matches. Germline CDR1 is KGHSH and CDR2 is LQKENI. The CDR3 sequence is CASSPGTGNSPLHF. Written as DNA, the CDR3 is TGTGCCAGCTCACCAGGGACAGGGAACTCACCCCTCCACTTT.

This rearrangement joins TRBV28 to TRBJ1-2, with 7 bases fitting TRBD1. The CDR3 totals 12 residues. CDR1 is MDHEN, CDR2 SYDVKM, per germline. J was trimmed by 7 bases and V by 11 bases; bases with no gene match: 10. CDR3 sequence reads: CALGGTAFGYTF. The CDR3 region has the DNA TGTGCCTTAGGCGGGACAGCTTTTGGCTACACCTTC.

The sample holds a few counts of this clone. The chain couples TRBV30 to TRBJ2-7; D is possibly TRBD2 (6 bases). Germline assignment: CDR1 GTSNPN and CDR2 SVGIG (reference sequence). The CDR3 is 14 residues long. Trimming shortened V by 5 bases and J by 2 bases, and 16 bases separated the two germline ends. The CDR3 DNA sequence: TGTGCCTGGGATCCCGGGACTCCTACCTACGAGCAGTACTTC. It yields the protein CAWDPGTPTYEQYF.

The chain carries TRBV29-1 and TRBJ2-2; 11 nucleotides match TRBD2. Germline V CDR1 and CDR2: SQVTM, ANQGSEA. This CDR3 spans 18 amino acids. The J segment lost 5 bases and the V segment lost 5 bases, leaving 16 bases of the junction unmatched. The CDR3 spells CSVMGGLAGGKNTGELFF. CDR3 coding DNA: TGCAGCGTTATGGGGGGTTTAGCGGGAGGGAAGAATACCGGGGAGCTGTTTTTT.

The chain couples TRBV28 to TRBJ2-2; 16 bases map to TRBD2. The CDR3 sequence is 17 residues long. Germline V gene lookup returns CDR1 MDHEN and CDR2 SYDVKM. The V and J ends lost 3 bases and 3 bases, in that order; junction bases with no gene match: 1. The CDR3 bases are TGTGCCAGCAGTTTCGGGACTAGCGGGGGGGACACCGGGGAGCTGTTTTTT. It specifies CASSFGTSGGDTGELFF.

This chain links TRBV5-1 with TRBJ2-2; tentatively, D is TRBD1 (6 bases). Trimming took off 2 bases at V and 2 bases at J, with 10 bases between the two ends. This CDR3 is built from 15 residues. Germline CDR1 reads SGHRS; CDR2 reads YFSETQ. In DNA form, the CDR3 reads TGCGCCAGCAGCTTCCTACAGGGCAACACCGGGGAGCTGTTTTTT. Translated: CASSFLQGNTGELFF.

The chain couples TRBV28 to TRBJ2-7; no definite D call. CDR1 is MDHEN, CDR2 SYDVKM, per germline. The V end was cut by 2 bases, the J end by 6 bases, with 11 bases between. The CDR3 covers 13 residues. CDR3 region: CASSLISPIEQYF. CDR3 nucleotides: TGTGCCAGCAGTTTAATTAGCCCTATCGAGCAGTACTTC.

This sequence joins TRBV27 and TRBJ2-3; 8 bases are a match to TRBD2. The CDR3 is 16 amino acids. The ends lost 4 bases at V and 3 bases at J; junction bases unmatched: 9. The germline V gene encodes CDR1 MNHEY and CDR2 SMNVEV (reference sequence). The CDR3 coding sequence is TGTGCCAGCAGTTCCCCCTCCCGGGGGGGGACAGATACGCAGTATTTT. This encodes CASSSPSRGGTDTQYF.

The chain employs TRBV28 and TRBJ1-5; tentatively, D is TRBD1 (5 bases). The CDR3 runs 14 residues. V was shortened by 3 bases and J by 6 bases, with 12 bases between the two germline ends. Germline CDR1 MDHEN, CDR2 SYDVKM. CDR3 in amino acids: CASSLQQEFQPQHF. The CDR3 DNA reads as TGTGCCAGCAGTTTGCAACAGGAATTTCAGCCCCAGCATTTT.